Listed here are 21 T cell receptor beta chains from one sample, sequenced in a study of blood T cells in healthy people across ages. Through a sample-barcoded 5' primer and a J-beta primer mix, a second PCR was run for roughly 7 to 12 cycles. One entry per CDR3 protein, called by TCRdb with MiXCR from the 5' RACE reads. The data show over 600,000 distinct CDR3 sequences, with approximately 21% seen just once and 3.5% to 4% held by the top ten. The sample consisted of blood. These receptors came from a man between 65 and 79 years old in good health.

The chain carries TRBV28 and TRBJ2-1, with 9 positions matching TRBD2. With V trimmed by 6 bases and J by 6 bases, 15 bases remained unmatched. The CDR3 consists of 17 residues. Germline CDR1 reads MDHEN; CDR2 reads SYDVKM. In nucleotides, the CDR3 is TGTGCCAGCAGGGCCCCGGTAGGTAGCGGGGGAATCAATGAGCAGTTCTTC. Protein sequence: CASRAPVGSGGINEQFF.

The table lists this clonotype with a few counts. This chain joins TRBV5-6 and TRBJ1-4; tentative D call: TRBD1 (6 bases). Germline loops: CDR1 SGHDT, CDR2 YYEEEE. V shed 0 bases and J shed 7 bases, with 16 bases lying between them. The CDR3 contains 16 residues. This chain's CDR3 is CASSLAGGAGGEKLFF. The CDR3 DNA is TGTGCCAGCAGCTTGGCCGGGGGGGCCGGTGGTGAAAAACTGTTTTTT.

This clonotype occurred a few times. The CDR3 DNA reads TGTGCCAGCAGCTTAGGGTTGGTGGCCGCAACTAATGAAAAACTGTTTTTT. Translation: CASSLGLVAATNEKLFF. The V gene is TRBV7-9, the J gene TRBJ1-4, with D unclear. This CDR3 spans 17 amino acids. Trimming cost V 1 base and J 0 bases, with 12 bases left between them. Germline CDR1 is SEHNR and CDR2 is FQNEAQ (reference sequence).

The V and J genes are TRBV28 and TRBJ2-7, with a tentative D call TRBD1 (6 bases). The CDR3 sequence is 14 residues long. The germline V gene has CDR1 MDHEN and CDR2 SYDVKM. Between the trimmed V and J ends, which lost 3 bases and 2 bases, there was a span of 11 bases. The CDR3 sequence: CASSLGQPTYEQYF. The CDR3 region has the DNA TGTGCCAGCAGTTTGGGACAACCTACCTACGAGCAGTACTTC.

This chain joins TRBV3-1 and TRBJ2-7; 7 nucleotides align to TRBD2. Germline CDR1 and CDR2: LGHDT and YNNKEL (reference sequence). CDR3 length: 16 residues. Trimming cost V 2 bases and J 3 bases; bases outside gene matches: 10. The CDR3 coding sequence is TGTGCCAGCAGCCAATCGGTCCTAGCGGAGGACTACGAGCAGTACTTC. Encoded protein: CASSQSVLAEDYEQYF.

This clonotype occurred a few times. The chain combines TRBV6-6 with TRBJ1-1; D gene ambiguous. V was pared by 7 bases and J by 1 base, with 7 bases between. This CDR3 is 12 amino acids long. The V gene's germline CDR1 is MNHNY and CDR2 SVGAGI (reference sequence). The CDR3 bases are TGTGCCAGCACCAAGGGGAACACTGAAGCTTTCTTT. This codes for CASTKGNTEAFF.

J is TRBJ2-1 and V is TRBV20-1; 7 bases align to TRBD2. CDR1 is DFQATT, CDR2 SNEGSKA, per germline (reference sequence). The V gene end was trimmed by 5 bases and the J gene end by 0 bases; junction bases not matched to a gene: 4. The CDR3 extends over 14 amino acids. CDR3 nucleotides: TGCAGTGCTCAGCGGGGAAGCTCCTACAATGAGCAGTTCTTC. This translates into CSAQRGSSYNEQFF.

The genes are TRBV28 and TRBJ2-3; D is perhaps TRBD1 or TRBD2 (5 bases each). The V and J ends lost 3 bases and 1 base respectively, with 11 bases between them. Germline V lookup: CDR1 MDHEN, CDR2 SYDVKM. The CDR3 sequence is 15 residues long. CDR3 region: CASSFSGTRTDTQYF. DNA of the CDR3: TGTGCCAGCAGTTTCTCCGGGACGCGCACAGATACGCAGTATTTT.

This clonotype has just a few counts. The V gene is TRBV6-1, the J gene TRBJ2-3; TRBD2 matches 8 bases. The V gene end was trimmed by 6 bases and the J gene end by 0 bases; junction bases not matched to a gene: 5. This CDR3 has 15 amino acids. Germline lookup yields CDR1 MNHNS and CDR2 SASEGT. The CDR3 spells CASRELAASTDTQYF. CDR3 nucleotide sequence: TGTGCCAGCAGGGAACTAGCGGCGAGCACAGATACGCAGTATTTT.

This chain uses TRBV6-6 with TRBJ2-1, with 8 bases identical to TRBD1. The V and J ends lost 5 bases and 5 bases, in that order; junction bases with no gene match: 8. This CDR3 contains 15 residues. Germline V gene data show CDR1 as MNHNY and CDR2 as SVGAGI (reference sequence). The CDR3 DNA follows: TGTGCCAGCAGTCAGGGGGCCGGAATTAACAATGAGCAGTTCTTC. As protein: CASSQGAGINNEQFF.

The chain couples TRBV7-8 to TRBJ2-6; D is uncertain. The length of the CDR3 is 16 residues. The germline gives CDR1 SGHVS, CDR2 FQNEAQ. The V end lost 0 bases, the J end lost 1 base, and 7 bases lay between the germline ends. The CDR3 coding sequence is TGTGCCAGCAGCTTAGCCTCGGTTTCTGGGGCCAACGTCCTGACTTTC. This sequence encodes CASSLASVSGANVLTF.

The chain links TRBV20-1 to TRBJ2-1, with D perhaps matching TRBD2 (7 bases). The CDR3 sequence is 15 residues long. Germline loops: CDR1 DFQATT, CDR2 SNEGSKA (reference sequence). The ends were cut back, 1 base at V and 9 bases at J, with 19 bases in the middle. The CDR3 DNA sequence: TGCAGTGCTAGAGCGCTTTGGGAGGGGGGGATTGAGCAGTTCTTC. This encodes CSARALWEGGIEQFF.

The genes are TRBV4-1 and TRBJ2-3; D unresolved. Trimming cost V 1 base and J 0 bases, with 17 bases left between them. CDR1 MGHRA and CDR2 YSYEKL come from the germline V gene. CDR3 length: 18 amino acids. The CDR3, as DNA: TGCGCCAGCAGCCAAGGCTTAGGAATACCTACTAGCACAGATACGCAGTATTTT. As protein: CASSQGLGIPTSTDTQYF.

V gene TRBV10-3 combines with J gene TRBJ2-7; 8 bases line up with TRBD2. With V trimmed by 0 bases and J by 2 bases, 3 bases remained unmatched. Germline CDR1 is ENHRY and CDR2 is SYGVKD. The CDR3 has 15 amino acids. CDR3 in DNA: TGTGCCATCAGTGAGTCGCGGGAGGTTACCTACGAGCAGTACTTC. Its protein product is CAISESREVTYEQYF.

Details on this clonotype: A much more abundant neighbour one base away suggests this may be a read error. This rearrangement joins TRBV7-9 to TRBJ2-5; 7 nucleotides line up with TRBD2. This CDR3 has 12 residues. The germline V gene has CDR1 SEHNR and CDR2 FQNEAQ (reference sequence). The V gene end was trimmed by 5 bases and the J gene end by 5 bases; junction bases not matched to a gene: 2. CDR3 sequence reads: CASSKAGETQYF. The CDR3 DNA follows: TGTGCCAGCAGCAAAGCGGGGGAGACCCAGTACTTC.

This rearrangement joins TRBV25-1 to TRBJ1-2; D might be TRBD1 (5 bases). Germline lookup yields CDR1 MGHDK and CDR2 SYGVNS. The CDR3 consists of 13 residues. V dropped 6 bases and J dropped 2 bases, with 10 bases sitting between them. CDR3: CASRGTQNYGYTF. CDR3 in DNA: TGTGCCAGCAGGGGGACTCAAAACTATGGCTACACCTTC.

Concerning this clonotype: Sequence at one end of the junction differs from germline and may be a read error. The chain employs TRBV7-2 and TRBJ2-5; 7 bases agree with TRBD1. Near its end, the DNA agrees better with TRBJ2-1, so the J call may be wrong. CDR1 SGHTA and CDR2 FQGNSA come from the germline V gene. The CDR3 totals 14 residues. In DNA form, the CDR3 reads TGTGCCAGCAGCTTAGCGCAGGGGGTCAATGTGCAGTTCTTC. Its protein is CASSLAQGVNVQFF.

Only a few counts were recorded for this clonotype. This sequence may be a read error, since a much larger clone differs from it by one base. The chain uses TRBV20-1 and TRBJ2-1, with 13 bases identical to TRBD2. J was trimmed by 10 bases and V by 0 bases; bases with no gene match: 9. Germline lookup yields CDR1 DFQATT and CDR2 SNEGSKA (reference sequence). The CDR3 spans 16 residues. CDR3 residues: CSARDWTSGSLEEQFF. The CDR3 bases are TGCAGTGCTAGAGATTGGACTAGCGGGAGTCTCGAGGAGCAGTTCTTC.

CDR3 amino acids: CASSLWLTGGATGSAEAFF. In nucleotides, the CDR3 is TGTGCCAGCAGCTTATGGCTGACAGGGGGCGCGACGGGCTCAGCCGAAGCTTTCTTT. This chain joins TRBV7-9 and TRBJ1-1; TRBD1 matches 10 bases. The CDR3 is made up of 19 amino acids. In germline, CDR1 is SEHNR, CDR2 FQNEAQ (reference sequence). V shed 2 bases, J shed 8 bases, and the junction held 20 bases outside the gene matches.

In this sample, this clonotype turned up a few times. V gene TRBV4-3 combines with J gene TRBJ1-1; no clear D. Per germline, CDR1 LGHNA and CDR2 YSLEER. Trimming took 3 bases from V and 9 from J, leaving 8 bases between them. CDR3 size: 11 residues. The CDR3 bases are TGCGCCAGCAGCCATGAGAGACAAGCTTTCTTT. It encodes CASSHERQAFF.

The gene calls are TRBV11-2 and TRBJ2-1, with 7 positions matching TRBD2. Judging by the DNA end, TRBJ2-7 fits better; the J call may be wrong. The CDR3 contains 17 residues. CDR1 SGHAT and CDR2 FQNNGV come from the germline V gene. In DNA, the CDR3 is TGTGCCAGCAGCTTATTGGGAGCGGGGTACCTATCCTACGAGCAGTACTTC. Amino acid sequence: CASSLLGAGYLSYEQYF.